These 15 T cell receptor beta chains were sequenced from one sample in a study of T cell repertoires in aging, cancer and after chemotherapy (dated by TCRdb to the late 2010s). Instead of sorted cells or RNA, genomic DNA extracted from peripheral blood served as the source for amplifying TCR beta rearrangements. Instrument used: Illumina MiSeq. Multiplex touch-down PCR with a mixed TRB-A/B primer pool was used to amplify rearranged TRB sequences covering the V, D and J segments. TCRdb reprocessed the public reads (quality trimming at Q25 with fastp, clone calling with MiXCR) and kept in-frame beta chains. Rows are combined by CDR3 protein, so each entry shows the most common genes and DNA. The sample contains fewer than 4,000 distinct CDR3 sequences, about 35% of them found a single time. The ten largest clonotypes hold about half of the sample. Sequenced material: blood. These TCRs come from a human donor in good health.

This chain links TRBV12-3 or TRBV12-4 with TRBJ1-1; 7 bases are a match to TRBD1. V lost 4 bases to trimming and J lost 1 base; unmatched junction nucleotides: 3. This CDR3 is built from 14 residues. The CDR3 here is CASSSRTGNTEAFF. CDR3 in DNA: TGTGCCAGCAGTTCAAGGACAGGGAACACTGAAGCTTTCTTT.

The genes are TRBV12-3 or TRBV12-4 and TRBJ1-1, with D possibly being TRBD1 (6 bases). The V and J ends lost 5 bases and 8 bases respectively, with 18 bases between them. The CDR3 contains 14 residues. The CDR3 reads CASSRDNWGSEAFF. The CDR3 region has the DNA TGTGCCAGCAGTCGGGACAACTGGGGGTCGGAAGCTTTCTTT.

This clonotype occurred a few times. The rearrangement joins TRBV12-3 or TRBV12-4 to TRBJ2-2, with a tentative D call TRBD2 (7 bases). This CDR3 spans 15 amino acids. Trimming took 7 bases from V and 1 from J, leaving 13 bases between them. The CDR3 spells CASTRRGLNTGELFF. In DNA, the CDR3 is TGTGCCAGCACCCGGCGGGGGCTGAACACCGGGGAGCTGTTTTTT.

There are a few counts of this clonotype. This rearrangement joins TRBV19 to TRBJ2-7, with 8 positions matching TRBD1. The CDR3 length is 15 residues. Germline values: CDR1 LNHDA, CDR2 SQIVND (reference sequence). V lost 6 bases, J lost 5 bases, and 12 bases stayed unmatched. CDR3 nucleotide sequence: TGTGCCAGTAGGGACAGGGTCTCGGGTGCAAACGAGCAGTACTTC. This gives the protein CASRDRVSGANEQYF. Filled out from reference TRBV19 and TRBJ2-7, the complete variable domain reads DGGITQSPKYLFRKEGQNVTLSCEQNLNHDAMYWYRQDPGQGLRLIYYSQIVNDFQKGDIAEGYSVSREKKESFPLTVTSAQKNPTAFYLCASRDRVSGANEQYFGPGTRLTVT.

The CDR3 loop reads CASSPTGGLGEKLFF. The CDR3 DNA reads as TGTGCCAGCAGCCCCACAGGGGGCTTGGGGGAAAAACTGTTTTTT. V is TRBV4-2 and J is TRBJ1-4, with 9 nucleotides matching TRBD1. J was trimmed by 8 bases and V by 4 bases; bases with no gene match: 8. Germline CDR1 and CDR2: LGHNA and YNFKEQ. The CDR3 runs to 15 residues.

This clonotype was counted only a few times. The rearrangement joins TRBV7-6 to TRBJ1-4; possibly TRBD1 for D (6 bases). The V end lost 1 base, the J end lost 7 bases, and 13 bases lay between the germline ends. The germline gives CDR1 SGHVS, CDR2 FNYEAQ. The CDR3 is 15 residues long. The CDR3 is CASSLVGTSGEKLFF. Written as DNA, the CDR3 is TGTGCCAGCAGCTTAGTAGGGACAAGCGGTGAAAAACTGTTTTTT.

V gene TRBV6-6 combines with J gene TRBJ2-5, with D perhaps TRBD1 (6 bases). The V end was cut by 5 bases, the J end by 0 bases, with 10 bases between. Looked up from germline, CDR1 is MNHNY and CDR2 is SVGAGI (reference sequence). This CDR3 is 14 amino acids long. The CDR3 region has the DNA TGTGCCAGCAGTACCTACAGGGACCAAGAGACCCAGTACTTC. This translates into CASSTYRDQETQYF.

The V and J genes are TRBV19 and TRBJ1-5, with D possibly matching TRBD1 (6 bases). CDR3 length: 14 residues. Trimming cost V 3 bases and J 5 bases, with 11 bases left between them. From germline, CDR1 is LNHDA and CDR2 SQIVND (reference sequence). In DNA, the CDR3 is TGTGCCAGTAGTATGACAGGACCTGATCAGCCCCAGCATTTT. This codes for CASSMTGPDQPQHF.

This clonotype was seen a few times. The V and J genes are TRBV6-1 and TRBJ2-2; 7 positions agree with TRBD1. The CDR3 runs 12 residues. Germline lookup yields CDR1 MNHNS and CDR2 SASEGT. With 9 bases clipped from V and 6 bases from J, the junction kept 4 bases outside the gene matches. The CDR3 DNA sequence: TGTGCCAGTACTACAGGGGCCGGGGAGCTGTTTTTT. It yields the protein CASTTGAGELFF.

This chain links TRBV19 with TRBJ1-1; D unclear. There are 15 residues in the CDR3. Trimming shortened V by 5 bases and J by 2 bases, and 15 bases separated the two germline ends. Germline-derived CDR1 and CDR2 are LNHDA and SQIVND (reference sequence). CDR3 sequence: CASSQVPLINTEAFF. The CDR3 bases are TGTGCCAGTAGTCAAGTCCCGCTAATTAACACTGAAGCTTTCTTT.

The rearrangement joins TRBV6-6 to TRBJ1-3, with D unresolved. V shed 6 bases and J shed 0 bases, with 6 bases lying between them. The length of the CDR3 is 13 residues. CDR1 and CDR2 from the germline V gene are MNHNY and SVGAGI (reference sequence). CDR3 bases: TGTGCCAGCAGCCAACTCTCTGGAAACACCATATATTTT. Its translation: CASSQLSGNTIYF.

The chain links TRBV6-6 to TRBJ1-3; D uncertain. The germline CDR1 and CDR2 sequences are MNHNY and SVGAGI (reference sequence). The CDR3 covers 14 residues. The V and J ends lost 6 bases and 3 bases respectively, with 12 bases between them. The CDR3: CASSGSPLGNTIYF. CDR3 bases: TGTGCCAGCAGCGGGTCCCCTCTTGGAAACACCATATATTTT.

In this sample, this clonotype turned up a few times. The chain carries TRBV12-3 or TRBV12-4 and TRBJ2-3; 7 positions agree with TRBD2. The CDR3 length is 14 residues. The V and J ends lost 3 bases and 1 base, in that order; junction bases with no gene match: 1. CDR3 amino acids: CASSLGGGTDTQYF. The CDR3 DNA reads as TGTGCCAGCAGTTTGGGGGGGGGCACAGATACGCAGTATTTT.

This clonotype occurred a few times. This chain connects TRBV6-5 to TRBJ2-7, with no clear D. The CDR3 consists of 14 residues. Deletions cut 0 bases from V and 0 bases from J, with 6 bases between. Germline-derived CDR1 and CDR2 are MNHEY and SVGAGI. Written as DNA, the CDR3 is TGTGCCAGCAGTTACTCGATTAGCTCCTACGAGCAGTACTTC. Translated: CASSYSISSYEQYF.

This sequence joins TRBV18 and TRBJ2-2; possible D gene TRBD1, 5 bases. Germline-derived CDR1 and CDR2 are KGHSH and LQKENI. The CDR3 has 16 amino acids. V was shortened by 2 bases and J by 7 bases, with 17 bases between the two germline ends. The CDR3 region has the DNA TGTGCCAGCTCACCATTTGGGGCAGGAAGACGCGGGGAGCTGTTTTTT. Translating it yields CASSPFGAGRRGELFF.